This T cell receptor (beta chain) was recovered during a study of cytomegalovirus exposure and HLA in healthy donors. Study-level results: Association of a missense DCLRE1C variant with TCR beta V- and J-gene trimming was reported in a later analysis. The study put under 200 TCR beta chains on its list as cytomegalovirus-associated.

The CDR3 sequence is 15 residues long. With 1 base removed from V and 0 bases from J, the gap between germline ends came to 10 bases. Germline V gene lookup returns CDR1 MNHEY and CDR2 SVGAGI. Remarks on this clone: Its matching antigen is unknown.

The study ran its PCR with 60 Vbeta and 13 Jbeta primers. The assay was immunoSEQ multiplex PCR, and TCRdb's table has in-frame clones only and misses some. The sample includes about 170,000 clones, approximately 79% seen only once; the top ten take about 2.3%. Material for sequencing was PBMCs. V gene TRBV6-5 combines with J gene TRBJ2-7, with a possible D match to TRBD1 (6 bases). The sequence derives from a male donor in good health and CMV-seronegative. CDR3 sequence reads: CASSYYRESSYEQYF. The CDR3 region has the DNA TGTGCCAGCAGTTACTACAGGGAGAGCTCCTACGAGCAGTACTTC.